This T cell receptor beta chain comes out of a study of T-cell memory formation after mild COVID-19. Study conclusions and caveats: Contracting clones from day 15 to 85 showed balanced CD4/CD8; later expanders favored CD4+. Among CD4+ contracting clones, most were CM and EM, and CD8+ ones EMRA. Cross-reactive memory appears to have joined, as suggested by some responding clones showing up in pre-infection memory.

cDNA libraries for TCR alpha and TCR beta, carrying sample barcodes and UMIs, came from 5'RACE with constant-segment primers. TCRdb independently ran MiXCR on the 5' RACE reads; one entry per CDR3 protein. In the table there are 550,000 to 600,000 distinct CDR3 sequences, roughly 21% of which are singletons. As for this clonotype: The antigen remains unidentified.

The CDR3 covers 16 residues. The V gene's germline CDR1 is PRHDT and CDR2 FYEKMQ (reference sequence). Trimming removed 2 bases from V and 2 bases from J, with 16 bases in between. The source of this sequence is an adult woman who had mild COVID-19 (a few samples of this study predate the infection). Cell type and time point are not known. V usage is TRBV13 and J usage is TRBJ2-7; D is perhaps TRBD1 (6 bases). What was sequenced was PBMCs or a T cell subset sorted from them (not recorded which). CDR3 protein: CASSLLGAGSPYEQYF. The CDR3 DNA sequence: TGTGCCAGCAGCTTATTGGGGGCAGGGTCCCCCTACGAGCAGTACTTC. The full variable domain, its missing parts supplied by reference TRBV13 and TRBJ2-7, is AAGVIQSPRHLIKEKRETATLKCYPIPRHDTVYWYQQGPGQDPQFLISFYEKMQSDKGSIPDRFSAQQFSDYHSELNMSSLELGDSALYFCASSLLGAGSPYEQYFGPGTRLTVT.